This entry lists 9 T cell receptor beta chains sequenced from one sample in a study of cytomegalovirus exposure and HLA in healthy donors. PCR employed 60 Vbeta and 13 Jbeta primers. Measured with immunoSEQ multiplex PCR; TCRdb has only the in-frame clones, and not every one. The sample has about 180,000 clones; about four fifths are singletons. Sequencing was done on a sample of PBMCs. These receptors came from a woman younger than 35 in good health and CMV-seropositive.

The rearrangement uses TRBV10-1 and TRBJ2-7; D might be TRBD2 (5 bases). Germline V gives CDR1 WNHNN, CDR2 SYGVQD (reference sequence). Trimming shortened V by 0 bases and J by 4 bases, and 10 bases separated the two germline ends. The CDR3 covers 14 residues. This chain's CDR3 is CASSESGRLYEQYF. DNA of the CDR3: TGCGCCAGCAGTGAGTCGGGCAGACTATACGAGCAGTACTTC.

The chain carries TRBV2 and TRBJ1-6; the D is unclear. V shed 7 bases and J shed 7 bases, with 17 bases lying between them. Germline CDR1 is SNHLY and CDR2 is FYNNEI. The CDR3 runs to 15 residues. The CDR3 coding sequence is TGTGCCAGCAAGGAGGTTGAGTTTACGAATTCACCCCTCCACTTT. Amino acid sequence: CASKEVEFTNSPLHF.

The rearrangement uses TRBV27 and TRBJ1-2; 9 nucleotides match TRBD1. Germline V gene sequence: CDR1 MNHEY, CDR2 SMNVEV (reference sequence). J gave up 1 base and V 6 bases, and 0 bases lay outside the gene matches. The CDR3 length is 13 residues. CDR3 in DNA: TGTGCCAGCAGGGGACAGGGTAACTATGGCTACACCTTC. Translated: CASRGQGNYGYTF.

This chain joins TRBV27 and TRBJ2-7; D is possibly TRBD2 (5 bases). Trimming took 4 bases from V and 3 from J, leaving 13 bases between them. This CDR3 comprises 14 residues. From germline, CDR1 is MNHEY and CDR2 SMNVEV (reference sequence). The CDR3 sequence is CASSYKSEGYEQYF. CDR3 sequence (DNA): TGTGCCAGCAGTTATAAGTCCGAGGGCTACGAGCAGTACTTC.

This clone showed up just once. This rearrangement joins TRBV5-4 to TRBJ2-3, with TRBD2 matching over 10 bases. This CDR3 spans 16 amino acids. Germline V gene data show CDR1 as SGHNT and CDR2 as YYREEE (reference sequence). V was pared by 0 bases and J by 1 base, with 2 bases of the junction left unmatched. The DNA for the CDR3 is TGTGCCAGCAGCTTGGCGCTAGCGGGGGGCACAGATACGCAGTATTTT. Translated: CASSLALAGGTDTQYF.

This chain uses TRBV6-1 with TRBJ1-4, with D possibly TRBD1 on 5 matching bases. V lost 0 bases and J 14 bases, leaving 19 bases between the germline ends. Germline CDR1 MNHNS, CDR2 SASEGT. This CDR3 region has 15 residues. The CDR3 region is CASSEALGQEGGLFF. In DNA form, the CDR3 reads TGTGCCAGCAGTGAAGCGTTGGGGCAGGAGGGTGGTCTGTTTTTT.

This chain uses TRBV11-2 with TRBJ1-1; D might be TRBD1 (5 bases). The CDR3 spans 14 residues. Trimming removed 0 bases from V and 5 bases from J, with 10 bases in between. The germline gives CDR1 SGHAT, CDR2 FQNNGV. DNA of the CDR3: TGTGCCAGCAGCTTAGACCTAGGGGTGACTGAAGCTTTCTTT. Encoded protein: CASSLDLGVTEAFF. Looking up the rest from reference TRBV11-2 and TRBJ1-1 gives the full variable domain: EAGVAQSPRYKIIEKRQSVAFWCNPISGHATLYWYQQILGQGPKLLIQFQNNGVVDDSQLPKDRFSAERLKGVDSTLKIQPAKLEDSAVYLCASSLDLGVTEAFFGQGTRLTVV.

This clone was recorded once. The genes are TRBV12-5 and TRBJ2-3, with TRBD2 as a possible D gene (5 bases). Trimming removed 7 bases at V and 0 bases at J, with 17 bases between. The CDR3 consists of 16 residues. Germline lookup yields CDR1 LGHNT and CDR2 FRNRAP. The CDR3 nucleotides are TGTGCTAGTGCCAACCCCCCGGGCGGGAGCACAGATACGCAGTATTTT. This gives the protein CASANPPGGSTDTQYF.

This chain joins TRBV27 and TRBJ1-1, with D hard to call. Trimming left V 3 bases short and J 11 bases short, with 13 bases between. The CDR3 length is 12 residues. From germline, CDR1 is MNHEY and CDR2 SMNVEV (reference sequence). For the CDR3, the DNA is TGTGCCAGCAGTTTTCCCGGGAGTGGGGCTTTCTTT. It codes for CASSFPGSGAFF.